This paragraph covers one T cell receptor beta chain sequence. The PCR used 60 V beta and 13 J beta primers. The protocol was immunoSEQ multiplex PCR, while the TCRdb copy is restricted to in-frame clones and leaves out a portion. The sample includes fewer than 75,000 clones, about 86% seen only once; the top ten take roughly 7.9%. The source of the sample is a study of glioma-infiltrating T cells after dendritic cell vaccination. The germline gives CDR1 SGHTA, CDR2 FQGNSA. The CDR3 is 13 residues long. V lost 5 bases and J lost 3, with 10 bases in between. The sequence came from a human donor with glioblastoma. The rearrangement joins TRBV7-2 to TRBJ2-5; a weak D match, TRBD2 (5 bases). The source was blood, collected before dendritic cell vaccination. The CDR3 protein is CASSPGSKETQYF. The CDR3 nucleotides are TGTGCCAGCAGCCCGGGGAGTAAAGAGACCCAGTACTTC.